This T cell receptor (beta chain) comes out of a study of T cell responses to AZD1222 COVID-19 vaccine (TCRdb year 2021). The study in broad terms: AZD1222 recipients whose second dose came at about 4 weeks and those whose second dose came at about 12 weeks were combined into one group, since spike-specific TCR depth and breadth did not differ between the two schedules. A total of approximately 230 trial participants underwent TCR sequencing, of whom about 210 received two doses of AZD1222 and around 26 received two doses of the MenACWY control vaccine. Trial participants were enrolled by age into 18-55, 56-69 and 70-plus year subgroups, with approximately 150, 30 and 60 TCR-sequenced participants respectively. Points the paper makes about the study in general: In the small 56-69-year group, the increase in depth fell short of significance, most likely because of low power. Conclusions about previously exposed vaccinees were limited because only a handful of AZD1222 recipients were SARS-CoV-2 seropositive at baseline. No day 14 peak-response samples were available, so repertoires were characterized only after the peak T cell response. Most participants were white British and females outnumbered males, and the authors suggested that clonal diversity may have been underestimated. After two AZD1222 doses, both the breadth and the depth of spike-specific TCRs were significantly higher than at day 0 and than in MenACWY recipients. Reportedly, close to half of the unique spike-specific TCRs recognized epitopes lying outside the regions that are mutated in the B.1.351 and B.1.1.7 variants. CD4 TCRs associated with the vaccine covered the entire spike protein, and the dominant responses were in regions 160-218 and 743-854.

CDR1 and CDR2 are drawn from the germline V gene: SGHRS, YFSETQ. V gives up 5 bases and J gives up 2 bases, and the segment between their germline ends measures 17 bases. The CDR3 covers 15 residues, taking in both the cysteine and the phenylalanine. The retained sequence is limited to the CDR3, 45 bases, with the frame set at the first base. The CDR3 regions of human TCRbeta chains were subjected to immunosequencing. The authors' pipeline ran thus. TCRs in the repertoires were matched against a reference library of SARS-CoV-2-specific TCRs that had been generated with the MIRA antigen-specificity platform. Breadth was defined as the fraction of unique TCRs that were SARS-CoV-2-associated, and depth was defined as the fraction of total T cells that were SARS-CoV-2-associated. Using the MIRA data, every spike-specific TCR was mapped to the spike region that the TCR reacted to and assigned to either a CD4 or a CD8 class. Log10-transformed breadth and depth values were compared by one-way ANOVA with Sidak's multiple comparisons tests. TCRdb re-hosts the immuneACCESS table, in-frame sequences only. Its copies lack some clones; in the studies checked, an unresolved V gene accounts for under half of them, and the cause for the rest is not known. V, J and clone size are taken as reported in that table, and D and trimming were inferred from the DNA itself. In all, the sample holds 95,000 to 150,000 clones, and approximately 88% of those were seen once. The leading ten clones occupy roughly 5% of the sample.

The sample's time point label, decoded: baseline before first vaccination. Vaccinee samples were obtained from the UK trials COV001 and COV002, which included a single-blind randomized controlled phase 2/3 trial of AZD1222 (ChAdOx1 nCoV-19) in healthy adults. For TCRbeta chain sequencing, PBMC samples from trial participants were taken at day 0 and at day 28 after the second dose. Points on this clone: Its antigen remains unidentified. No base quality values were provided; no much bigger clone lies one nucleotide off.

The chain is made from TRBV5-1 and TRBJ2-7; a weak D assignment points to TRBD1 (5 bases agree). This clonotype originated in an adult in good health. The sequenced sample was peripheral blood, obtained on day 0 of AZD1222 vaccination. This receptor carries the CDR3 CASRQEPTGAYEQYF. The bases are TGCGCCAGCAGGCAAGAACCAACAGGTGCCTACGAGCAGTACTTC.